These 22 T cell receptor beta chains originate from one sample sequenced in a study of blood T cells in healthy people across ages. Then a second PCR, running about 6 to 11 cycles, was carried out with a sample-barcoded 5' primer and a J-beta primer mix. TCRdb reprocessed the 5' RACE reads with MiXCR, giving one entry per CDR3 protein. This table holds about 1,600,000 distinct CDR3 sequences, approximately 42% found once. Sequenced input: blood. The origin of the receptors is a woman between 18 and 30 years old in good health.

The V call is TRBV6-5, the J call TRBJ1-5; weak D call: TRBD1 (5 bases). Germline assignment: CDR1 MNHEY and CDR2 SVGAGI. CDR3 length equals 13 residues. V shed 6 bases and J shed 6 bases, with 12 bases lying between them. CDR3 region: CASRAPGGQPQHF. The CDR3 DNA is TGTGCCAGCAGGGCTCCGGGGGGTCAGCCCCAGCATTTT.

This rearrangement joins TRBV12-3 or TRBV12-4 to TRBJ2-1; no firm D call. CDR3 size: 13 residues. V was pared by 5 bases and J by 12 bases, with 17 bases between. The CDR3 loop reads CASSPPETTTQFF. CDR3 in DNA: TGTGCCAGCAGTCCGCCGGAAACCACTACGCAGTTCTTC.

The chain carries TRBV25-1 and TRBJ2-3; 14 nucleotides align to TRBD2. Germline lookup yields CDR1 MGHDK and CDR2 SYGVNS. The ends lost 6 bases at V and 4 bases at J; junction bases unmatched: 3. The CDR3 consists of 15 residues. The CDR3 DNA reads as TGTGCCAGCAGGGGACTAGCGGGAGACGCAGATACGCAGTATTTT. This codes for CASRGLAGDADTQYF.

The chain has TRBV6-2 or TRBV6-3 and TRBJ2-5; D is undetermined. CDR1 is MNHEY, CDR2 SVGEGT, per germline. The V gene lost 7 bases and the J gene lost 2 bases, with 17 bases spanning the gap. The CDR3 covers 15 residues. This CDR3 reads CASTPFVPGQETQYF. In DNA, the CDR3 is TGTGCCAGCACCCCATTTGTCCCTGGGCAAGAGACCCAGTACTTC.

J is TRBJ2-7 and V is TRBV18; 9 positions agree with TRBD1. Germline V gene lookup returns CDR1 KGHSH and CDR2 LQKENI. Trimming at V came to 6 bases and at J to 6 bases, leaving 6 bases not matched to a gene. The CDR3 covers 13 residues. CDR3 coding DNA: TGTGCCAGCTCCCGACAGGGGGGATCCGAGCAGTACTTC. This codes for CASSRQGGSEQYF.

This clonotype has only a few counts. The chain links TRBV20-1 to TRBJ1-2; 7 bases agree with TRBD1. The V gene end was trimmed by 4 bases and the J gene end by 0 bases; junction bases not matched to a gene: 14. Germline CDR1 reads DFQATT; CDR2 reads SNEGSKA (reference sequence). CDR3 size: 17 residues. CDR3 nucleotide sequence: TGCAGTGCTACCAGACAGGCACAGGGGCCTACTAACTATGGCTACACCTTC. Encoded protein: CSATRQAQGPTNYGYTF.

This clonotype occurred once. The genes are TRBV15 and TRBJ1-4; maybe TRBD1 (5 bases). CDR1 LNHNV and CDR2 YYDKDF come from the germline V gene (reference sequence). Trimming pared 3 bases from V and 3 bases from J, leaving 11 bases between. The CDR3 has 15 amino acids. The CDR3 here is CATSSYDSPNEKLFF. In DNA form, the CDR3 reads TGTGCCACCAGCAGTTACGACAGTCCTAATGAAAAACTGTTTTTT. Combining the CDR3 with reference TRBV15 and TRBJ1-4 gives the whole variable domain DAMVIQNPRYQVTQFGKPVTLSCSQTLNHNVMYWYQQKSSQAPKLLFHYYDKDFNNEADTPDNFQSRRPNTSFCFLDIRSPGLGDTAMYLCATSSYDSPNEKLFFGSGTQLSVL.

This sequence joins TRBV12-3 or TRBV12-4 and TRBJ1-3; possible D gene TRBD1, 6 bases. The CDR3 extends over 10 amino acids. CDR3 nucleotide sequence: TGTGGAGGGGGGACAAACACCATATATTTT. Translating gives CGGGTNTIYF.

This chain uses TRBV20-1 with TRBJ2-7, with 7 bases fitting TRBD1. The CDR3 is 14 residues long. V lost 6 bases to trimming and J lost 3 bases; unmatched junction nucleotides: 11. Germline lookup yields CDR1 DFQATT and CDR2 SNEGSKA (reference sequence). The CDR3 is CSALRDSAYYEQYF. The CDR3 region has the DNA TGCAGTGCCCTTCGGGACAGCGCCTACTACGAGCAGTACTTC.

This chain links TRBV9 with TRBJ2-1, with D maybe TRBD1 (6 bases). CDR1 and CDR2 (germline): SGDLS, YYNGEE. Trimming cost V 4 bases and J 13 bases, with 27 bases left between them. CDR3 length equals 16 residues. CDR3 region: CASSRAGTRSQETQFF. The CDR3 DNA reads as TGTGCCAGCAGCCGAGCCGGGACACGAAGCCAAGAGACCCAGTTCTTC.

This clonotype was seen only a few times. The V and J genes are TRBV29-1 and TRBJ2-5; 8 nucleotides match TRBD2. The germline V gene has CDR1 SQVTM and CDR2 ANQGSEA. V lost 4 bases to trimming and J lost 5 bases; unmatched junction nucleotides: 3. The CDR3 is 12 amino acids. The CDR3 here is CSVATGGETQYF. DNA for the CDR3: TGCAGCGTTGCGACGGGAGGGGAGACCCAGTACTTC.

The chain joins TRBV20-1 to TRBJ2-7; perhaps D is TRBD1 or TRBD2 (5 bases each). This CDR3 spans 14 amino acids. V was trimmed by 3 bases and J by 5 bases, leaving 17 bases between them. The germline V gene encodes CDR1 DFQATT and CDR2 SNEGSKA (reference sequence). The DNA of the CDR3 is TGCAGTGCTAGGCTGGGGGAGCCCCGGGACGAGCAGTACTTC. Translating it yields CSARLGEPRDEQYF.

This clonotype was counted a few times. J is TRBJ1-2 and V is TRBV29-1; the D is unclear. Germline V gene lookup returns CDR1 SQVTM and CDR2 ANQGSEA. Between the trimmed V and J ends, which lost 4 bases and 7 bases, there was a span of 10 bases. The CDR3 spans 11 residues. The CDR3 reads CSVAQTVGYTF. The CDR3 region has the DNA TGCAGCGTTGCCCAGACGGTTGGCTACACCTTC.

This clonotype showed up just a few times. This chain links TRBV29-1 with TRBJ2-7; TRBD2 matches 7 bases. CDR3 length equals 14 residues. V trimming: 7 bases; J trimming: 5 bases; junction bases outside the gene matches: 14. In germline, CDR1 is SQVTM, CDR2 ANQGSEA. The CDR3 DNA sequence: TGCAGCGCCGGAAGAGCGGGGTTCGGCGACGAGCAGTACTTC. It yields the protein CSAGRAGFGDEQYF.

The chain links TRBV20-1 to TRBJ2-7; no definite D call. V was cut by 3 bases and J by 3 bases, with 15 bases left in between. Germline CDR1 is DFQATT and CDR2 is SNEGSKA (reference sequence). CDR3 length equals 14 residues. Here the CDR3 DNA reads TGCAGTGCTAGCTGGCCGGAGACCTACTACGAGCAGTACTTC. Translating gives CSASWPETYYEQYF.

This clonotype was seen only a few times. The J gene is TRBJ2-4, the V gene TRBV20-1; perhaps TRBD1 as D (6 bases). Germline values: CDR1 DFQATT, CDR2 SNEGSKA (reference sequence). This CDR3 contains 11 residues. Trimming pared 1 base from V and 13 bases from J, leaving 11 bases between. The CDR3, as DNA: TGCAGTGCTAGAGCGGGACAAGAGCAGTACTTC. It translates to CSARAGQEQYF.

This chain connects TRBV18 to TRBJ1-5; tentative D call: TRBD1 (5 bases). Trimming took off 1 base at V and 5 bases at J, with 12 bases between the two ends. This CDR3 is 15 amino acids long. The germline CDR1 and CDR2 sequences are KGHSH and LQKENI. CDR3 amino acids: CASSPLGLGDQPQHF. In DNA form, the CDR3 reads TGTGCCAGCTCACCACTGGGGCTGGGCGATCAGCCCCAGCATTTT.

This clonotype was seen only a few times. The chain couples TRBV5-6 to TRBJ2-7; 14 bases are shared with TRBD2. The CDR3 contains 18 residues. Germline assignment: CDR1 SGHDT and CDR2 YYEEEE. V shed 4 bases and J 0 bases; nucleotides not matched to a gene: 9. This CDR3 is CASSQGLAGASSSYEQYF. The DNA of the CDR3 is TGTGCCAGCAGCCAGGGACTAGCGGGAGCCTCAAGCTCCTACGAGCAGTACTTC. The whole variable domain, filled in from reference TRBV5-6 and TRBJ2-7, reads DAGVTQSPTHLIKTRGQQVTLRCSPKSGHDTVSWYQQALGQGPQFIFQYYEEEERQRGNFPDRFSGHQFPNYSSELNVNALLLGDSALYLCASSQGLAGASSSYEQYFGPGTRLTVT.

The chain uses TRBV28 and TRBJ1-1; D remains ambiguous. Germline values: CDR1 MDHEN, CDR2 SYDVKM. The V gene lost 5 bases and the J gene lost 8 bases, with 15 bases spanning the gap. The CDR3 contains 13 residues. In DNA form, the CDR3 reads TGTGCCAGCAGTGTGACCGGGCAGGCCGAAGCTTTCTTT. This codes for CASSVTGQAEAFF.

This chain joins TRBV11-2 and TRBJ2-4; D gene uncertain. The J call is in doubt because the DNA end fits TRBJ2-7 better. The CDR3 runs to 13 residues. Germline-derived CDR1 and CDR2 are SGHAT and FQNNGV. CDR3 loop: CASSLDLVFEQYF. In nucleotides, the CDR3 is TGTGCCAGCAGCTTAGATCTTGTCTTCGAGCAGTACTTC.

The table lists this clonotype with many counts. V usage is TRBV6-5 and J usage is TRBJ2-1, with 7 bases identical to TRBD2. This CDR3 is 16 amino acids long. Germline V gene lookup returns CDR1 MNHEY and CDR2 SVGAGI. J gave up 1 base and V 2 bases, and 5 bases lay outside the gene matches. The CDR3 DNA reads as TGTGCCAGCAGTTACACGTCGGGGGGATCCTACAATGAGCAGTTCTTC. This gives the protein CASSYTSGGSYNEQFF.

This rearrangement joins TRBV20-1 to TRBJ2-3, with TRBD2 identical over 8 bases. The CDR3 is 16 amino acids. V gave up 5 bases and J gave up 4 bases; unmatched junction bases: 14. Germline V gene lookup returns CDR1 DFQATT and CDR2 SNEGSKA (reference sequence). CDR3 amino acids: CSAPRPLAALADTQYF. The DNA for the CDR3 is TGCAGTGCTCCCCGTCCACTAGCGGCCTTGGCAGATACGCAGTATTTT.